This record concerns one T cell receptor (beta chain) sequence. The data belong to a study of T cell changes during pregnancy in multiple sclerosis. Repertoires were generated with immunoSEQ multiplex PCR, while TCRdb's copy carries only in-frame clones and drops some. The data hold around 80,000 clones, with roughly 92% observed a single time. Germline CDR1 and CDR2: SGHAT and FQNNGV. The CDR3 spans 16 residues. V lost 5 bases, J lost 8 bases, and 14 bases stayed unmatched. The TCR sequence derives from a female donor with multiple sclerosis, enrolled in a pregnancy study. The chain employs TRBV11-2 and TRBJ2-3; TRBD2 agrees at 9 bases. The sample in question was peripheral blood, obtained before pregnancy. The CDR3 DNA is TGTGCCAGCAGCCCCGGTTGGGCTAGCGGGATGGGTACGCAGTATTTT. It is translated as CASSPGWASGMGTQYF. The whole variable domain, filled in from reference TRBV11-2 and TRBJ2-3, reads EAGVAQSPRYKIIEKRQSVAFWCNPISGHATLYWYQQILGQGPKLLIQFQNNGVVDDSQLPKDRFSAERLKGVDSTLKIQPAKLEDSAVYLCASSPGWASGMGTQYFGPGTRLTVL.